A single sample gave rise to the 20 T cell receptor beta chains below, sequenced in a study of blood T cell repertoires in COVID-19. Repertoires were generated with immunoSEQ multiplex PCR, while TCRdb's copy carries only in-frame clones and drops some. Among 53,000 or so clones listed, over 90% were seen once. The source material was peripheral blood. The source is a human donor in a cohort sampled during active COVID-19.

The chain couples TRBV10-3 to TRBJ2-5; TRBD1 matches at 7 bases. Trimming took 10 bases from V and 1 from J; bases not matched to a gene: 6. The CDR3 is 13 residues long. Germline CDR1 is ENHRY and CDR2 is SYGVKD. CDR3 in amino acids: CASNRDSQETQYF. In nucleotides, the CDR3 is TGTGCCAGCAACCGGGACAGCCAAGAGACCCAGTACTTC.

The rearrangement uses TRBV14 and TRBJ2-3, with 7 bases fitting TRBD2. Germline V gene sequence: CDR1 SGHDN, CDR2 FVKESK. The V and J ends lost 4 bases and 2 bases, in that order; junction bases with no gene match: 12. The CDR3 spans 17 residues. This CDR3 is CASSRPGMRELTDTQYF. The CDR3, as DNA: TGTGCCAGCAGCCGACCCGGTATGCGGGAGCTCACAGATACGCAGTATTTT.

This clone was seen just once. The chain links TRBV27 to TRBJ1-1; D uncertain. Germline V CDR1 and CDR2: MNHEY, SMNVEV (reference sequence). V was clipped by 5 bases and J by 0 bases, with 13 bases between them. The CDR3 length is 15 residues. In nucleotides, the CDR3 is TGTGCCAGCAGTCCATACCCCGACATGAACACTGAAGCTTTCTTT. Translated: CASSPYPDMNTEAFF.

This clone came up once. V and J are TRBV19 and TRBJ2-5; unclear D gene. CDR3 length: 17 residues. Germline V lookup: CDR1 LNHDA, CDR2 SQIVND (reference sequence). Trimming left V 4 bases short and J 0 bases short, with 18 bases between. In DNA form, the CDR3 reads TGTGCCAGTAGTACTAACAGAAACCCCCTCAACCAAGAGACCCAGTACTTC. Residues: CASSTNRNPLNQETQYF. Combining the CDR3 with reference TRBV19 and TRBJ2-5 gives the whole variable domain DGGITQSPKYLFRKEGQNVTLSCEQNLNHDAMYWYRQDPGQGLRLIYYSQIVNDFQKGDIAEGYSVSREKKESFPLTVTSAQKNPTAFYLCASSTNRNPLNQETQYFGPGTRLLVL.

The rearrangement uses TRBV10-3 and TRBJ2-5, with D perhaps matching TRBD1 (6 bases). V was clipped by 6 bases and J by 10 bases, with 15 bases between them. The length of the CDR3 is 12 residues. Germline V gene lookup returns CDR1 ENHRY and CDR2 SYGVKD. The CDR3 DNA is TGTGCCATCAGCCTGAATAACAGGGACCAGTACTTC. The encoded protein is CAISLNNRDQYF.

This clone was observed a few times. CDR3 DNA: TGTGCCAGCAGTTATTATTCAACAGGTAATCAGCCCCAGCATTTT. Its protein product is CASSYYSTGNQPQHF. This chain links TRBV6-6 with TRBJ1-5; possibly TRBD1 for D (5 bases). CDR1 and CDR2 from the germline V gene are MNHNY and SVGAGI (reference sequence). The V end lost 3 bases, the J end lost 4 bases, and 13 bases lay between the germline ends. This CDR3 is built from 15 residues.

The chain has TRBV6-5 and TRBJ1-6; 7 positions match TRBD1. J gave up 10 bases and V 8 bases, and 14 bases lay outside the gene matches. The germline V gene has CDR1 MNHEY and CDR2 SVGAGI. The CDR3 is 15 amino acids. Written as DNA, the CDR3 is TGTGCCAGCCGCGAGCAACAGGGGATAGGGTCACCCCTCCACTTT. Protein product: CASREQQGIGSPLHF.

This chain links TRBV5-4 with TRBJ1-1; D is undetermined. V was trimmed by 4 bases and J by 1 base, leaving 14 bases between them. The germline CDR1 and CDR2 sequences are SGHNT and YYREEE (reference sequence). There are 15 residues in the CDR3. The CDR3 is CASSPPFFSNTEAFF. In DNA form, the CDR3 reads TGTGCCAGCAGCCCTCCTTTTTTTTCGAACACTGAAGCTTTCTTT.

The J gene is TRBJ1-1, the V gene TRBV28; 8 bases align to TRBD1. The CDR3 sequence is 14 residues long. V lost 5 bases and J lost 6; bases outside the gene matches: 8. Per germline, CDR1 MDHEN and CDR2 SYDVKM. This CDR3 is CASSRVYRGAEAFF. The CDR3 bases are TGTGCCAGCAGTCGAGTCTACAGGGGGGCTGAAGCTTTCTTT.

The J gene is TRBJ1-1, the V gene TRBV7-2, with no clear D. The CDR3 length is 14 residues. Looked up from germline, CDR1 is SGHTA and CDR2 is FQGNSA. V shed 3 bases and J shed 6 bases, with 14 bases lying between them. CDR3 loop: CASSFIWLASEAFF. Written as DNA, the CDR3 is TGTGCCAGCAGCTTTATTTGGTTAGCGTCTGAAGCTTTCTTT.

This clone has only a few counts. The V call is TRBV5-5, the J call TRBJ1-5; 9 bases line up with TRBD1. Germline CDR1 is SGHKS and CDR2 is YYEKEE (reference sequence). The CDR3 has 15 residues. Unmatched junction bases numbered 10, after V lost 5 bases and J lost 7 bases. The chain's CDR3 is CASSLPGQGKQPQHF. For the CDR3, the DNA is TGTGCCAGCAGTCTCCCGGGACAGGGTAAGCAGCCCCAGCATTTT.

CDR3 sequence (DNA): TGTGCCAGCAGCTACCGGGACAGGGGGTTACTGAACACTGAAGCTTTCTTT. Its translation is CASSYRDRGLLNTEAFF. The chain links TRBV7-8 to TRBJ1-1; 11 bases align to TRBD1. The CDR3 sequence is 17 residues long. The germline V gene has CDR1 SGHVS and CDR2 FQNEAQ. V was pared by 4 bases and J by 0 bases, with 7 bases of the junction left unmatched.

The V gene is TRBV18, the J gene TRBJ1-5, with D possibly being TRBD1 (5 bases). Germline V CDR1 and CDR2: KGHSH, LQKENI. V lost 0 bases to trimming and J lost 2 bases, with 8 bases between them. The CDR3 covers 15 residues. The CDR3 bases are TGTGCCAGCTCACCACCGGGGGGGGGCAATCAGCCCCAGCATTTT. The encoded protein is CASSPPGGGNQPQHF. Based on the CDR3 plus reference TRBV18 and TRBJ1-5, the full variable domain is NAGVMQNPRHLVRRRGQEARLRCSPMKGHSHVYWYRQLPEEGLKFMVYLQKENIIDESGMPKERFSAEFPKEGPSILRIQQVVRGDSAAYFCASSPPGGGNQPQHFGDGTRLSIL.

The sample holds one count of this clone. The rearrangement links TRBV14 to TRBJ2-2, with D perhaps TRBD2 (6 bases). CDR3 size: 13 residues. Trimming removed 5 bases from V and 9 bases from J, with 13 bases in between. Germline V CDR1 and CDR2: SGHDN, FVKESK. The CDR3 sequence is CASSYGGHRELFF. CDR3 DNA: TGTGCCAGCAGCTATGGAGGGCACCGGGAGCTGTTTTTT. Drawing the rest from reference TRBV14 and TRBJ2-2, the complete variable domain is EAGVTQFPSHSVIEKGQTVTLRCDPISGHDNLYWYRRVMGKEIKFLLHFVKESKQDESGMPNNRFLAERTGGTYSTLKVQPAELEDSGVYFCASSYGGHRELFFGEGSRLTVL.

As concerns this clone: The sample contains more than one DNA sequence encoding this CDR3. The gene calls are TRBV28 and TRBJ1-5, with D unclear. CDR1 is MDHEN and CDR2 is SYDVKM in the germline V gene. CDR3 length equals 12 residues. Trimming took 6 bases from V and 2 from J, leaving 5 bases between them. CDR3 DNA: TGTGCCAGCAGAACAGGCAATCAGCCCCAGCATTTT. Encoded protein: CASRTGNQPQHF. The entire variable domain, with the rest obtained from reference TRBV28 and TRBJ1-5, is as follows: DVKVTQSSRYLVKRTGEKVFLECVQDMDHENMFWYRQDPGLGLRLIYFSYDVKMKEKGDIPEGYSVSREKKERFSLILESASTNQTSMYLCASRTGNQPQHFGDGTRLSIL.

The rearrangement joins TRBV5-4 to TRBJ1-1, with D tentatively TRBD1 (6 bases). Germline CDR1 reads SGHNT; CDR2 reads YYREEE (reference sequence). CDR3 length: 14 residues. Trimming stripped 4 bases from V and 0 bases from J, with 10 bases between. The CDR3 coding sequence is TGTGCCAGCAGCGCGACAGGAATGAACACTGAAGCTTTCTTT. It encodes CASSATGMNTEAFF.

The chain is built from TRBV20-1 and TRBJ1-1; 8 bases agree with TRBD1. The CDR3 has 11 amino acids. The V gene end was trimmed by 6 bases and the J gene end by 7 bases; junction bases not matched to a gene: 4. Germline CDR1 reads DFQATT; CDR2 reads SNEGSKA (reference sequence). In nucleotides, the CDR3 is TGCAGTGCCTTGACAGGGGATGAAGCTTTCTTT. This codes for CSALTGDEAFF.

There are a few counts of this clone. This chain uses TRBV24-1 with TRBJ2-3; D is ambiguous. V lost 9 bases to trimming and J lost 6 bases, with 9 bases between them. This CDR3 comprises 11 residues. Germline CDR1 is KGHDR and CDR2 is SFDVKD. CDR3 sequence: CATAWADTQYF. CDR3 nucleotide sequence: TGTGCCACCGCATGGGCGGATACGCAGTATTTT.

V usage is TRBV6-6 and J usage is TRBJ2-2; D perhaps matches TRBD2 (5 bases). There are 12 residues in the CDR3. Germline V lookup: CDR1 MNHNY, CDR2 SVGAGI (reference sequence). Trimming stripped 2 bases from V and 8 bases from J, with 6 bases between. The CDR3 region has the DNA TGTGCCAGCAGTTACAGGGAGGGGGAGCTGTTTTTT. This gives the protein CASSYREGELFF.

This chain links TRBV6-5 with TRBJ2-1; the D gene is possibly TRBD2 (5 bases). This CDR3 has 16 residues. V lost 0 bases, J lost 5 bases, and 14 bases lay in between. CDR1 MNHEY and CDR2 SVGAGI come from the germline V gene. Here the CDR3 DNA reads TGTGCCAGCAGTTACTCAGGAGGACGATTCAACAATGAGCAGTTCTTC. Translated: CASSYSGGRFNNEQFF.